This T cell receptor (beta chain) derives from a study of T cell repertoires in cytomegalovirus infection. Regarding the study as a whole: HLA-C-restricted CMV-specific TCR beta clonotypes prevailed in the ex vivo response.

TCRdb re-analysed the reads in MiXCR, keeping a single row per CDR3 protein. The table has some 270,000 distinct CDR3 sequences, about 18% seen once. Many counts were recorded for this clonotype. Its antigen is as yet unknown. The specimen sequenced was CD8+ T cells from PBMCs. This receptor was taken from a human donor in good health (CMV status not recorded). Some clones in this sample may be carry-over from other donors' samples.

CDR3: CSAIRLGQSSYNEQFF. In DNA, the CDR3 is TGCAGTGCTATACGACTCGGGCAAAGCTCCTACAATGAGCAGTTCTTC. The chain links TRBV20-1 to TRBJ2-1; no reliable D call. The CDR3 totals 16 residues. V was clipped by 4 bases and J by 0 bases, with 16 bases between them. Germline values: CDR1 DFQATT, CDR2 SNEGSKA (reference sequence).